These T cell receptor beta chains were read from a single sample in a study of control samples from healthy donors and cancer patients. TCRdb's table, derived via immunoSEQ multiplex PCR, lists solely in-frame clones and lacks some. The sample holds under 30,000 clones, around 80% seen once. Sequencing was carried out using PBMCs. The origin of the receptors is a man between 60 and 70 years old with head and neck cancer. CDR3s include the opening cysteine and the closing phenylalanine or tryptophan. The D gene is left open where the match is weak. The size entry is marked missing in some rows and otherwise reads once, few, many or a size class.

V	D	size	J	CDR3	DNA
TRBV30	TRBD1	few	TRBJ1-5	CAWSGTGKQPQHF	TGTGCCTGGAGTGGGACAGGGAAGCAGCCCCAGCATTTT
TRBV24-1	-	-	TRBJ2-4	CATSDSGQLEGIQYF	TGTGCCACCAGTGATTCTGGACAGCTAGAGGGGATTCAGTACTTC
TRBV3-1/TRBV3-2	-	few	TRBJ1-1	CASSSQGNTEAFF	TGTGCCAGCAGCTCCCAGGGGAACACTGAAGCTTTCTTT
TRBV4-1	-	few	TRBJ2-7	CASSQDSISSYEQYF	TGCGCCAGCAGCCAAGACAGCATATCTTCGTACGAGCAGTACTTC
TRBV6-5	-	-	TRBJ1-6	CASMSGSSYNSPLHF	TGTGCCAGCATGTCGGGGAGCTCCTATAATTCACCCCTCCACTTT
TRBV4-2	-	-	TRBJ1-3	CASSQVAGVAYGNTIYF	TGTGCCAGCAGCCAAGTTGCGGGTGTTGCTTATGGAAACACCATATATTTT
TRBV7-2	-	few	TRBJ2-3	CASSLDEDTQYF	TGTGCCAGCAGCTTAGATGAAGATACGCAGTATTTT
TRBV29-1	-	-	TRBJ1-1	CSVLLFGSLNTEAFF	TGCAGCGTTCTTCTTTTCGGCAGCTTGAACACTGAAGCTTTCTTT
TRBV4-3	TRBD2	-	TRBJ2-7	CASSQFLETSGRHYEQYF	TGCGCCAGCAGCCAATTTTTAGAAACTAGCGGGAGGCACTACGAGCAGTACTTC
TRBV11-2	TRBD2	-	TRBJ2-6	CASSPRLAGATGANVLTF	TGTGCCAGCAGCCCCCGACTAGCGGGAGCAACTGGGGCCAACGTCCTGACTTTC
TRBV30	TRBD2	-	TRBJ2-5	CAWGPGGGWETQYF	TGTGCCTGGGGGCCGGGGGGAGGGTGGGAGACCCAGTACTTC
TRBV3-1/TRBV3-2	-	-	TRBJ2-5	CASSPRSAQGRETQYF	TGTGCCAGCAGCCCACGATCGGCGCAGGGTAGAGAGACCCAGTACTTC
TRBV19	TRBD1	once	TRBJ2-6	CASSSGQALRIGANVLTF	TGTGCCAGTAGTTCAGGACAGGCTTTACGCATCGGGGCCAACGTCCTGACTTTC
TRBV7-9	TRBD2	-	TRBJ2-1	CASSRLAGGSYNEQFF	TGTGCCAGCAGCCGTTTAGCGGGAGGGTCCTACAATGAGCAGTTCTTC
TRBV7-3	TRBD1	-	TRBJ2-1	CASSSGQGNEQFF	TGTGCCAGCAGCTCAGGACAGGGCAATGAGCAGTTCTTC
TRBV28	TRBD1	few	TRBJ1-1	CASSRRGPGTEAFF	TGTGCCAGCAGTCGCAGGGGGCCGGGCACTGAAGCTTTCTTT
TRBV4-1	-	-	TRBJ1-5	CASSQVRFRGSQPQHF	TGCGCCAGCAGCCAAGTCCGATTCAGGGGAAGTCAGCCCCAGCATTTT
TRBV11-3	TRBD2	-	TRBJ2-1	CASSSLAGMNNEQFF	TGTGCCAGCAGCTCGCTAGCGGGAATGAACAATGAGCAGTTCTTC
TRBV7-2	-	-	TRBJ2-7	CASSLPSVRRASVYEQYF	TGTGCCAGCAGCTTACCTAGCGTTCGACGGGCTAGTGTCTACGAGCAGTACTTC
TRBV6-4	TRBD1	-	TRBJ2-2	CASSWDSYTGELFF	TGTGCCAGCAGTTGGGACAGCTACACCGGGGAGCTGTTTTTT
TRBV10-2	-	-	TRBJ1-1	CASSGLGKGMNTEAFF	TGCGCCAGCAGTGGGTTGGGCAAAGGGATGAACACTGAAGCTTTCTTT
TRBV6-5	TRBD1	-	TRBJ1-2	CASSNRGGYGYTF	TGTGCCAGCAGTAACAGGGGTGGCTATGGCTACACCTTC
TRBV5-1	TRBD1	-	TRBJ2-7	CASREGTGPYEQYF	TGCGCCAGCAGGGAAGGGACAGGTCCCTACGAGCAGTACTTC
TRBV9	-	-	TRBJ2-7	CASSVGPYEQYF	TGTGCCAGCAGCGTAGGACCCTACGAGCAGTACTTC
TRBV28	-	-	TRBJ1-3	CASSFRPLSGNTIYF	TGTGCCAGCAGTTTTAGGCCCCTCTCTGGAAACACCATATATTTT
TRBV25-1	-	-	TRBJ2-2	CASSNTGELFF	TGTGCCAGCAGTAACACCGGGGAGCTGTTTTTT
TRBV12-5	TRBD1	few	TRBJ2-7	CASGSTSGQGGDEQYF	TGTGCTAGTGGTTCCACGTCGGGACAGGGAGGCGACGAGCAGTACTTC
TRBV14	TRBD1	-	TRBJ2-7	CASSQELGVRGNYEQYF	TGTGCCAGCAGCCAAGAATTAGGTGTCAGGGGGAACTACGAGCAGTACTTC
TRBV29-1	-	-	TRBJ1-1	CSVGAPWNTEAFF	TGCAGCGTGGGGGCACCATGGAACACTGAAGCTTTCTTT
TRBV7-9	-	-	TRBJ2-7	CASSGSGTLSYEQYF	TGTGCCAGCAGCGGTTCCGGGACACTATCCTACGAGCAGTACTTC
TRBV19	-	-	TRBJ2-7	CASSRDPRYEQYF	TGTGCCAGTAGTAGGGACCCTAGGTATGAGCAGTACTTC
TRBV30	-	-	TRBJ1-2	CASDGIPYGYTF	TGTGCCTCCGATGGAATACCCTATGGCTACACCTTC
TRBV6-1	-	-	TRBJ2-2	CASSEIAGFTGELFF	TGTGCCAGCAGTGAAATAGCAGGATTCACCGGGGAGCTGTTTTTT